The 31 T cell receptor beta chains presented below share a single source sample, sequenced in a study of T cell responses to AZD1222 COVID-19 vaccine. Profiling relied on immunoSEQ multiplex PCR, and the TCRdb table lists in-frame clones only, not all of them. The sample shows tens of thousands of clones, around nine tenths of them seen only once. The sequences come from peripheral blood, collected on day 0 of MenACWY control vaccination. The origin of the receptors is an adult in good health.

The chain has TRBV7-2 and TRBJ2-7; D is perhaps TRBD2 (5 bases). The V gene's germline CDR1 is SGHTA and CDR2 FQGNSA. The CDR3 extends over 14 amino acids. The germline V and J ends were trimmed by 5 bases and 0 bases, with 11 bases remaining between them. The DNA of the CDR3 is TGTGCCAGCAGCACAAGGAGGTCCTCCTACGAGCAGTACTTC. Its protein is CASSTRRSSYEQYF.

The chain couples TRBV18 to TRBJ1-1, with D uncertain. Germline-derived CDR1 and CDR2 are KGHSH and LQKENI. The CDR3 loop spans 14 amino acids. V shed 0 bases and J shed 2 bases, with 7 bases lying between them. CDR3 DNA sequence: TGTGCCAGCTCACCACCGGGGATCAACACTGAAGCTTTCTTT. It codes for CASSPPGINTEAFF.

The chain joins TRBV6-5 to TRBJ1-2, with no clear D. Per the germline V gene, CDR1 is MNHEY and CDR2 is SVGAGI. The CDR3 runs 11 residues. The V end was cut by 8 bases, the J end by 8 bases, with 12 bases between. The CDR3 loop reads CASGEFRGYTF. CDR3 nucleotide sequence: TGTGCCAGCGGGGAATTCCGGGGCTACACCTTC.

This clone showed up just once. J is TRBJ2-6 and V is TRBV19; D is uncertain. The germline CDR1 and CDR2 sequences are LNHDA and SQIVND (reference sequence). Trimming removed 6 bases from V and 4 bases from J, with 7 bases in between. The CDR3 is made up of 13 amino acids. CDR3 DNA: TGTGCCAGTAGCCTTCAGGGGGCCAACGTCCTGACTTTC. As protein: CASSLQGANVLTF.

The chain is built from TRBV19 and TRBJ1-5; D ambiguous. This CDR3 comprises 14 residues. Trimming removed 5 bases at V and 2 bases at J, with 10 bases between. Germline V gives CDR1 LNHDA, CDR2 SQIVND (reference sequence). The CDR3 spells CASSHDTGNQPQHF. CDR3 nucleotides: TGTGCCAGTAGTCACGACACCGGCAATCAGCCCCAGCATTTT.

In DNA, the CDR3 is TGTGCCAGCAGTTTAATGGGCCTCTCAGAGGGGGCCAACGTCCTGACTTTC. Translated, it gives CASSLMGLSEGANVLTF. The V call is TRBV27, the J call TRBJ2-6; the D is unclear. V lost 2 bases and J lost 4, with 15 bases in between. The CDR3 is 17 amino acids. CDR1 and CDR2 from the germline V gene are MNHEY and SMNVEV (reference sequence).

The chain links TRBV2 to TRBJ1-2; 9 bases line up with TRBD1. After removal of 6 bases from V and 6 bases from J, the junction contained 11 bases not matched to a gene. The germline CDR1 and CDR2 sequences are SNHLY and FYNNEI. The CDR3 is 15 amino acids. The CDR3 reads CASRELTGGMDGYTF. CDR3 DNA sequence: TGTGCCAGCAGGGAACTTACAGGGGGCATGGATGGCTACACCTTC.

The chain carries TRBV9 and TRBJ2-2; D may be TRBD1 (6 bases). V lost 4 bases to trimming and J lost 5 bases, with 12 bases between them. This CDR3 contains 14 residues. Germline lookup yields CDR1 SGDLS and CDR2 YYNGEE. In DNA, the CDR3 is TGTGCCAGCAGCCCTTCAGGGGCGACCGGGGAGCTGTTTTTT. Translating gives CASSPSGATGELFF.

The gene calls are TRBV29-1 and TRBJ2-1; no clear D. Germline CDR1 is SQVTM and CDR2 is ANQGSEA. The CDR3 runs 14 residues. V lost 7 bases, J lost 2 bases, and 15 bases lay in between. The CDR3 spells CSAFTAETYNEQFF. The CDR3 DNA sequence: TGCAGCGCCTTCACCGCGGAGACCTACAATGAGCAGTTCTTC.

The gene calls are TRBV19 and TRBJ1-3; possible D gene TRBD1, 6 bases. CDR1 is LNHDA, CDR2 SQIVND, per germline (reference sequence). The CDR3 consists of 15 residues. With 7 bases removed from V and 2 bases from J, the gap between germline ends came to 15 bases. In nucleotides, the CDR3 is TGTGCCAGTACCTACGGCACAGGGCCTGGAAACACCATATATTTT. Translated, it gives CASTYGTGPGNTIYF.

V usage is TRBV7-2 and J usage is TRBJ1-4; no definite D call. CDR1 SGHTA and CDR2 FQGNSA come from the germline V gene. Trimming cost V 5 bases and J 0 bases, with 10 bases left between them. The CDR3 is made up of 15 amino acids. In DNA form, the CDR3 reads TGTGCCAGCAGCCCCACAGCTCCAACTAATGAAAAACTGTTTTTT. It encodes CASSPTAPTNEKLFF.

J is TRBJ1-2 and V is TRBV14, with 9 bases aligning to TRBD1. The V gene end was trimmed by 4 bases and the J gene end by 8 bases; junction bases not matched to a gene: 14. CDR1 is SGHDN, CDR2 FVKESK, per germline. The length of the CDR3 is 16 residues. CDR3 protein: CASSRTGEPLREGYTF. The DNA of the CDR3 is TGTGCCAGCAGCCGGACAGGGGAACCCTTAAGGGAAGGCTACACCTTC. The full variable domain, completed using reference TRBV14 and TRBJ1-2, is EAGVTQFPSHSVIEKGQTVTLRCDPISGHDNLYWYRRVMGKEIKFLLHFVKESKQDESGMPNNRFLAERTGGTYSTLKVQPAELEDSGVYFCASSRTGEPLREGYTFGSGTRLTVV.

The chain uses TRBV6-1 and TRBJ1-1; tentatively, D is TRBD1 (5 bases). This CDR3 spans 15 amino acids. V was clipped by 1 base and J by 3 bases, with 12 bases between them. CDR1 MNHNS and CDR2 SASEGT come from the germline V gene. DNA for the CDR3: TGTGCCAGCAGTGAAGACACAGGTAAGGACACTGAAGCTTTCTTT. Protein product: CASSEDTGKDTEAFF.

This clone was observed a few times. V and J are TRBV7-9 and TRBJ1-1; possible D gene TRBD1, 5 bases. This CDR3 is built from 13 residues. Germline-derived CDR1 and CDR2 are SEHNR and FQNEAQ (reference sequence). Trimming removed 6 bases from V and 4 bases from J, with 12 bases in between. The DNA of the CDR3 is TGTGCCAGCAGGAGTCGGAGGGGCACTGAAGCTTTCTTT. Residues: CASRSRRGTEAFF.

The V gene is TRBV14, the J gene TRBJ1-2, with D hard to call. The CDR3 sequence is 14 residues long. The V and J ends lost 0 bases and 4 bases respectively, with 9 bases between them. Per germline, CDR1 SGHDN and CDR2 FVKESK. The CDR3 protein is CASSQEPGIYGYTF. DNA for the CDR3: TGTGCCAGCAGCCAAGAGCCTGGGATCTATGGCTACACCTTC. Full variable domain (remainder filled in from reference TRBV14 and TRBJ1-2): EAGVTQFPSHSVIEKGQTVTLRCDPISGHDNLYWYRRVMGKEIKFLLHFVKESKQDESGMPNNRFLAERTGGTYSTLKVQPAELEDSGVYFCASSQEPGIYGYTFGSGTRLTVV.

The CDR3 DNA is TGTGCCTGGAGTGCAGGGTCGGGCCGCAATCAGCCCCAGCATTTT. It specifies CAWSAGSGRNQPQHF. The chain employs TRBV30 and TRBJ1-5; tentatively, D is TRBD1 (5 bases). CDR1 is GTSNPN, CDR2 SVGIG, per germline (reference sequence). The ends were cut back, 1 base at V and 2 bases at J, with 12 bases in the middle. The CDR3 loop spans 15 amino acids.

This clone was detected only a few times. V is TRBV6-1 and J is TRBJ1-5, with 7 nucleotides matching TRBD1. The germline V gene has CDR1 MNHNS and CDR2 SASEGT. After removal of 1 base from V and 4 bases from J, the junction contained 4 bases not matched to a gene. The CDR3 covers 15 residues. CDR3 coding DNA: TGTGCCAGCAGTGAAGGGGCAGGGGGGAATCAGCCCCAGCATTTT. It specifies CASSEGAGGNQPQHF.

In this sample, this clone turned up a few times. The chain combines TRBV29-1 with TRBJ1-2; no reliable D call. The germline V and J ends were trimmed by 7 bases and 2 bases, with 14 bases remaining between them. Germline-derived CDR1 and CDR2 are SQVTM and ANQGSEA. The CDR3 covers 13 residues. The CDR3 nucleotides read TGCAGCGCTCCCCGGTCCCCAAACTATGGCTACACCTTC. This encodes CSAPRSPNYGYTF.

The V gene is TRBV7-9, the J gene TRBJ2-1, with 12 bases lining up with TRBD2. With V trimmed by 1 base and J by 8 bases, 0 bases remained unmatched. The CDR3 totals 14 residues. The germline gives CDR1 SEHNR, CDR2 FQNEAQ (reference sequence). CDR3 nucleotide sequence: TGTGCCAGCAGCTTAGGACTAGCGGGAGATGAGCAGTTCTTC. It codes for CASSLGLAGDEQFF.

J is TRBJ1-1 and V is TRBV14, with D tentatively TRBD1 (6 bases). The CDR3 sequence is 14 residues long. Germline values: CDR1 SGHDN, CDR2 FVKESK. Trimming stripped 5 bases from V and 6 bases from J, with 16 bases between. CDR3 coding DNA: TGTGCCAGCAGCTTAGGGGGGAGGTTCGCTGAAGCTTTCTTT. It specifies CASSLGGRFAEAFF.

The chain has TRBV18 and TRBJ2-3, with 7 positions matching TRBD1. CDR1 is KGHSH and CDR2 is LQKENI in the germline V gene. The CDR3 totals 15 residues. V was clipped by 2 bases and J by 5 bases; unmatched bases: 7. CDR3 region: CASSPDRDSVDTQYF. CDR3 nucleotides: TGTGCCAGCTCACCAGATCGGGACAGCGTAGATACGCAGTATTTT.

The chain carries TRBV24-1 and TRBJ2-3; a possible D gene is TRBD2 (5 bases). Trimming left V 7 bases short and J 2 bases short, with 9 bases between. Germline CDR1 reads KGHDR; CDR2 reads SFDVKD. This CDR3 region has 13 residues. CDR3 in DNA: TGTGCCACCAGAAGCGGCAACACAGATACGCAGTATTTT. Protein: CATRSGNTDTQYF.

The chain is built from TRBV24-1 and TRBJ2-1; D is undetermined. This CDR3 is built from 13 residues. V was pared by 4 bases and J by 8 bases, with 11 bases between. The germline V gene encodes CDR1 KGHDR and CDR2 SFDVKD. The CDR3 nucleotides read TGTGCCACCAGTGACCTAGGGCAAGATGAGCAGTTCTTC. Protein sequence: CATSDLGQDEQFF.

V usage is TRBV7-2 and J usage is TRBJ2-1; D is perhaps TRBD2 (5 bases). The germline CDR1 and CDR2 sequences are SGHTA and FQGNSA. CDR3 length equals 14 residues. Trimming took 4 bases from V and 2 from J, leaving 9 bases between them. The CDR3 region is CASSSAGTYNEQFF. CDR3 DNA: TGTGCCAGCAGCTCCGCCGGGACCTACAATGAGCAGTTCTTC.

The rearrangement uses TRBV14 and TRBJ2-1, with D perhaps TRBD1 (6 bases). This CDR3 is 15 amino acids long. The germline V gene has CDR1 SGHDN and CDR2 FVKESK. V gave up 1 base and J gave up 4 bases, with 11 bases separating them. This CDR3 is CASSQVQGSYNEQFF. In DNA, the CDR3 is TGTGCCAGCAGCCAAGTACAGGGATCATACAATGAGCAGTTCTTC.

V gene TRBV4-2 combines with J gene TRBJ2-7; a weak D match, TRBD1 (6 bases). Trimming cost V 3 bases and J 6 bases, with 15 bases left between them. CDR1 and CDR2 from the germline V gene are LGHNA and YNFKEQ. This CDR3 has 14 residues. CDR3 loop: CASSQGQTGSEQYF. CDR3 DNA: TGTGCCAGCAGCCAGGGGCAAACAGGGTCCGAGCAGTACTTC.

The V gene is TRBV24-1, the J gene TRBJ2-3; TRBD2 agrees at 7 bases. Germline V gene data show CDR1 as KGHDR and CDR2 as SFDVKD. V was pared by 9 bases and J by 6 bases, with 8 bases of the junction left unmatched. The CDR3 length is 13 residues. CDR3 sequence: CATRGEWTDTQYF. The CDR3 DNA reads TGTGCCACCCGGGGGGAGTGGACGGATACGCAGTATTTT.

The rearrangement uses TRBV2 and TRBJ1-6; perhaps TRBD1 as D (6 bases). Trimming shortened V by 7 bases and J by 6 bases, and 22 bases separated the two germline ends. Germline values: CDR1 SNHLY, CDR2 FYNNEI. The CDR3 is 17 amino acids. CDR3 region: CASTVGIGDTRNSPLHF. The CDR3 region has the DNA TGTGCCAGCACCGTTGGGATAGGGGACACCCGTAATTCACCCCTCCACTTT.

The V and J genes are TRBV2 and TRBJ1-1; no definite D call. The germline V gene has CDR1 SNHLY and CDR2 FYNNEI. With 4 bases removed from V and 0 bases from J, the gap between germline ends came to 6 bases. The length of the CDR3 is 13 residues. CDR3 nucleotide sequence: TGTGCCAGCAGTGTGTTTTTGAACACTGAAGCTTTCTTT. It specifies CASSVFLNTEAFF.

The chain couples TRBV5-4 to TRBJ2-2; D ambiguous. CDR1 is SGHNT, CDR2 YYREEE, per germline (reference sequence). Trimming stripped 5 bases from V and 6 bases from J, with 5 bases between. This CDR3 spans 11 amino acids. The CDR3: CASSGAGELFF. The CDR3 nucleotides read TGTGCCAGCAGTGGGGCCGGGGAGCTGTTTTTT.

The chain combines TRBV7-2 with TRBJ1-6; TRBD1 is a possible D gene (5 bases). This CDR3 is 16 amino acids long. Germline assignment: CDR1 SGHTA and CDR2 FQGNSA. V shed 5 bases and J shed 12 bases, with 23 bases lying between them. The CDR3 sequence: CASSLPQGAHLGPLHF. The CDR3 bases are TGTGCCAGCAGCCTCCCTCAAGGGGCCCACTTGGGACCCCTCCACTTT.